A selection of T cell receptor beta chains follows, all from one sample in a study of a mutant IDH1 vaccine in newly diagnosed glioma. No antigens are known for them. The data were produced by immunoSEQ multiplex PCR, yet TCRdb's version contains in-frame clones alone and is incomplete. In the table there are some 35,000 clones, about four fifths of which are singletons. Here the sequenced sample was PBMCs, taken from a glioma patient whose treatment included an IDH1 peptide vaccine. These receptors all come from a man between 45 and 60 years old with glioma. The CDR3 runs from the conserved cysteine through the conserved F or W. D genes are given only for firm matches. The listing skips clone size in some rows; elsewhere it reads once, few, many or a size class.

NA	TRBV5-1	NA	TRBJ1-5	TGCGCCAGCAGCTTGGTGGGGGCGTTCAATCAGCCCCAGCATTTT	CASSLVGAFNQPQHF
NA	TRBV6-1	NA	TRBJ1-4	TGTGCCAGCAGTGAAAGTCGGGTTTGGGAAAAACTGTTTTTT	CASSESRVWEKLFF
NA	TRBV7-9	NA	TRBJ1-2	TGTGCCAGCAGCTCCGCCGGGACATTTAACTATGGCTACACCTTC	CASSSAGTFNYGYTF
NA	TRBV19	NA	TRBJ2-3	TGTGCCAGTAGTATGGGGGCCGGCACAGATACGCAGTATTTT	CASSMGAGTDTQYF
NA	TRBV28	TRBD2	TRBJ2-5	TGTGCCAGCAGTCATGGGGGGGCCCAGTACTTC	CASSHGGAQYF
NA	TRBV5-4	TRBD2	TRBJ2-3	TGTGCCACGACTAGCGGGGGGGCCGTGGATACGCAGTATTTT	CATTSGGAVDTQYF
few	TRBV7-3	NA	TRBJ1-1	TGTGCCAGCAGCTTATCCGGGAACACTGAAGCTTTCTTT	CASSLSGNTEAFF
NA	TRBV7-6	TRBD1	TRBJ2-7	TGTGCCAGCAGCCCCCGCGGACAGGGGGCATCTTACGAGCAGTACTTC	CASSPRGQGASYEQYF
few	TRBV29-1	NA	TRBJ1-1	TGCAGCGTAAGCCTTAATTCGAACACTGAAGCTTTCTTT	CSVSLNSNTEAFF
NA	TRBV7-2	NA	TRBJ1-5	TGTGCCAGCAGCTTAGGGTGGGGCAATCAGCCCCAGCATTTT	CASSLGWGNQPQHF
NA	TRBV5-8	NA	TRBJ2-5	TGTGCCAGCAGCGCCTGGGGGCAGGGGAGCAGGGAGACCCAGTACTTC	CASSAWGQGSRETQYF
NA	TRBV20-1	NA	TRBJ2-3	TGCAGTGTGTCCAGACCAGATACGCAGTATTTT	CSVSRPDTQYF
NA	TRBV2	TRBD1	TRBJ2-7	TGTGCCAGCACCGGGACAGGGCGCAGCGAGCAGTACTTC	CASTGTGRSEQYF
NA	TRBV6-1	NA	TRBJ2-5	TGTGCCAGCATAAGAGGGACGGGGGAGACCCAGTACTTC	CASIRGTGETQYF
NA	TRBV19	TRBD2	TRBJ2-2	TGTGCCAGTAGTATCGGGAGGGCCGCTACCGGGGAGCTGTTTTTT	CASSIGRAATGELFF
NA	TRBV5-1	NA	TRBJ2-1	TGCGCCAGCACCCCTGAGGCTCTCTACAATGAGCAGTTCTTC	CASTPEALYNEQFF
few	TRBV29-1	NA	TRBJ2-3	TGCAGCGTTGATAGGCCTCAGGGGACAGATACGCAGTATTTT	CSVDRPQGTDTQYF
NA	TRBV2	TRBD1	TRBJ2-6	TGTGCCAGCAGTGAAGCGTTCCCGGGACAGCTTTACTCTGGGGCCAACGTCCTGACTTTC	CASSEAFPGQLYSGANVLTF
NA	TRBV5-4	TRBD1	TRBJ2-7	TGTGCCAGCAGCCCCGGACAGGGGGCGAATTTGTACGAGCAGTACTTC	CASSPGQGANLYEQYF
NA	TRBV7-2	NA	TRBJ2-7	TGTGCCAGCAGCCCGACGAGCTCCTACGAGCAGTACTTC	CASSPTSSYEQYF
NA	TRBV7-2	NA	TRBJ2-5	TGTGCCAGCAGCTTAGCAAGGTACCAAGAGACCCAGTACTTC	CASSLARYQETQYF
NA	TRBV5-8	TRBD1	TRBJ2-7	TGTGCCAGCAGCTTGGGACAGGGGGCTTACGAGCAGTACTTC	CASSLGQGAYEQYF
NA	TRBV2	TRBD1	TRBJ2-5	TGTGCCAGCACCCTGGAGGACAGGGTAGGAGAGACCCAGTACTTC	CASTLEDRVGETQYF
NA	TRBV6-1	NA	TRBJ2-7	TGTGCCAGCAGTGTACAGGGTGACGAGCAGTACTTC	CASSVQGDEQYF
NA	TRBV19	NA	TRBJ2-2	TGTGCCAGTAGTATAGTGGGGAGCGGGGAGCTGTTTTTT	CASSIVGSGELFF
once	TRBV25-1	TRBD2	TRBJ2-3	TGTGCCAGCACGGGCGGGGGGACAGATACGCAGTATTTT	CASTGGGTDTQYF